The 5 T cell receptor beta chains listed next were all sequenced from one sample in a study of blood T cell repertoires in COVID-19. TCRdb's copy holds only in-frame clones and misses some; the assay was immunoSEQ multiplex PCR. The repertoire consists of about 40,000 clones, with about 82% occurring once and the leading ten covering under 7%. The material sequenced was peripheral blood. The receptors shown here come from a man aged 45-65 years with active COVID-19.

V usage is TRBV18 and J usage is TRBJ2-1; 9 nucleotides align to TRBD1. With V trimmed by 7 bases and J by 2 bases, 3 bases remained unmatched. CDR1 is KGHSH, CDR2 LQKENI, per germline. The CDR3 contains 14 residues. CDR3 sequence reads: CASLTGGTYNEQFF. The CDR3 region has the DNA TGTGCCAGCTTGACAGGGGGGACCTACAATGAGCAGTTCTTC. The full variable domain, rest sourced from reference TRBV18 and TRBJ2-1, is NAGVMQNPRHLVRRRGQEARLRCSPMKGHSHVYWYRQLPEEGLKFMVYLQKENIIDESGMPKERFSAEFPKEGPSILRIQQVVRGDSAAYFCASLTGGTYNEQFFGPGTRLTVL.

The V and J genes are TRBV29-1 and TRBJ2-3, with unresolved D. The CDR3 sequence is 15 residues long. Between the trimmed V and J ends, which lost 1 base and 1 base, there was a span of 12 bases. Germline V CDR1 and CDR2: SQVTM, ANQGSEA. CDR3 region: CSVEGLVMGTDTQYF. The DNA of the CDR3 is TGCAGCGTTGAAGGGCTAGTGATGGGCACAGATACGCAGTATTTT.

The chain carries TRBV18 and TRBJ1-4, with D possibly matching TRBD1 (5 bases). Germline V gene lookup returns CDR1 KGHSH and CDR2 LQKENI. The CDR3 length is 17 residues. Deletions cut 0 bases from V and 7 bases from J, with 18 bases between. The CDR3 protein is CASSPPIGEGNSEKLFF. In DNA form, the CDR3 reads TGTGCCAGCTCACCACCGATAGGGGAGGGCAACAGTGAAAAACTGTTTTTT.

This chain connects TRBV12-3 or TRBV12-4 to TRBJ2-3; perhaps TRBD2 as D (6 bases). Trimming cost V 6 bases and J 4 bases, with 11 bases left between them. The CDR3 is made up of 13 amino acids. CDR3 coding DNA: TGTGCCAGCAGAACTACGGGGGCAGATACGCAGTATTTT. This codes for CASRTTGADTQYF.

The genes are TRBV9 and TRBJ1-3, with D perhaps matching TRBD1 (6 bases). CDR3 length: 14 amino acids. Germline V gene lookup returns CDR1 SGDLS and CDR2 YYNGEE. V was clipped by 8 bases and J by 2 bases, with 14 bases between them. Here the CDR3 reads CARVRQETGNTIYF. CDR3 DNA: TGTGCCAGGGTAAGACAGGAAACTGGAAACACCATATATTTT.